The clone carrying this T cell receptor (beta chain) was counted many times. The antigen is undetermined. Individual cDNA molecules in this library carried unique molecular identifiers. TCRdb re-derived calls from the RACE reads in MiXCR, one entry per CDR3 protein. The sample holds around 150,000 distinct CDR3 sequences, roughly 14% seen once. The source of the sample is a study of human T cells and chemical hapten exposure. Study overall: Sensitization employed 2% DPC on about 2 cm by about 2 cm of upper inner arm skin.

The sample's time point: patch test 1, 2 weeks after DPC sensitization. The treatment was: therapeutic diphenylcyclopropenone sensitization with weekly scalp DPC. Unseparated into fractions, whole blood served as the source from which total RNA was extracted. Whole-study findings and limits: Alopecia in all donors means immunity may differ from healthy individuals.

The CDR3 covers 15 residues. Between the trimmed V and J ends, which lost 0 bases and 0 bases, there was a span of 5 bases. The V gene's germline CDR1 is LGHDT and CDR2 YNNKEL (reference sequence). The TCR comes from a woman aged 25 to 39 with alopecia areata. Some clones in this sample may be carry-over from other donors' samples. The chain links TRBV3-1 to TRBJ1-4, with D possibly being TRBD1 (5 bases). Sequenced material: whole blood, taken in connection with sensitization to the hapten diphenylcyclopropenone (DPC). CDR3 protein: CASSQEGATNEKLFF. CDR3 bases: TGTGCCAGCAGCCAAGAGGGGGCAACTAATGAAAAACTGTTTTTT.